This TCR beta chain was identified in a study of response to subunit inactivated influenza vaccine. Findings and limits, study-wide: Authors suggested seasonal influenza vaccinations each recruit few new T cells.

CDR1 is MNHEY, CDR2 SVGEGT, per germline. This CDR3 is 15 amino acids long. V dropped 6 bases and J dropped 1; count of bases not matched to a gene: 8. One entry per CDR3 protein, called by TCRdb with MiXCR from the RT-PCR reads. The data show more than 700,000 distinct CDR3 sequences, less than 25% seen once. This clonotype has more than one count but fewer than ten. Its antigen is still unknown. The origin of this receptor is a man in his fifties or sixties who received an inactivated influenza vaccine. The rearrangement uses TRBV6-2 or TRBV6-3 and TRBJ1-1; 7 bases are shared with TRBD1. This specimen was PBMCs from blood, taken around 5 days after vaccination. The CDR3 DNA follows: TGTGCCAGCAGACGATCGGGACAGCAGAACACTGAAGCTTTCTTT. It codes for CASRRSGQQNTEAFF.